This T cell receptor (beta chain) was sequenced in a study of T-cell memory formation after mild COVID-19 (dated by TCRdb to about 2021). As for the study more broadly: Most TCR sequence clusters were specific to one of the two donors. In a couple of donors, T-cell clones that expanded and contracted after mild COVID-19 were tracked by sequencing TCRalpha and TCRbeta repertoires over time. The cohort comprised two young, previously healthy adult volunteers, one female and one male.

This clonotype has a handful of counts. Its recognized antigen is unknown. No qualities accompany the bases; no much larger clone lies one base away. Ficoll-Paque density gradient centrifugation was the method used to isolate PBMCs. Sequencing used an Illumina NovaSeq 6000. Using 5'RACE with constant-segment primers, TCRalpha and TCRbeta cDNA libraries were constructed, with sample barcodes and unique molecular identifiers added in the process. RNA was extracted from every sample with Trizol reagent. Libraries were amplified in two PCR steps, with a second sample barcode and Illumina TruSeq adapters added in the second step. Sequencing of libraries was performed on an Illumina NovaSeq with 2 x 150 bp paired-end reads. Under the source paper's analysis protocol: Reads were demultiplexed and collapsed into UMI-guided consensus sequences with migec v1.2.7. With mixcr v2.1.11, UMI consensuses were aligned to TRA and TRB V and J templates and assembled into clonotypes. Clonotypes were classified as expanded or contracted when called significant by both edgeR and NoisET, with noise models trained on biological replicates. For edgeR calls, a false discovery rate-adjusted p below 0.01 and a log2 fold-change threshold of 1 were applied. PCA with hierarchical clustering of max-normalized trajectories of the 1000 most abundant clonotypes was used as exploratory dynamics analysis. Each responding clone was given a CD4 or CD8 phenotype based on the CD4+ and CD8+ repertoires, which had been sequenced separately. The public reads were reprocessed in TCRdb via fastp at Q25 and MiXCR, keeping in-frame beta chains. One record per CDR3 amino acid sequence lists the most common genes and DNA. The V and J calls were determined by TCRdb, not by the authors. Here the sample has around 390,000 distinct CDR3 sequences; approximately 15% occur a single time. The ten top clones hold approximately 21% of the sample.

Study-wide findings and limitations: Only a couple of mild cases were covered in the study, and larger cohorts including severe cases with pre-infection samples were considered necessary. From day 15 to 85, contracting clones showed balanced CD4/CD8 phenotypes, whereas a second wave of clones that expanded from day 15 to 37 leaned towards CD4+. Some responding clones were found in pre-infection memory, which suggests that pre-existing cross-reactive memory T cells took part in the SARS-CoV-2 response. Contracting CD4+ clones appeared mostly in the CM and EM memory subsets, whereas CD8+ clones were enriched in EMRA. SARS-CoV-2 specificity was not confirmed for the second-wave clones peaking on day 37.

The TCR was taken from a man in his late teens or twenties who had mild COVID-19 (a few samples of this study predate the infection). The sample titles of this study are shuffled in the database, so cell type and time point are left out; the donor was told from shared clones. Sequencing was done on a sample of PBMCs or a T cell subset sorted from them (not recorded which).

The CDR3 reads CASSLVGDSPLHF. The DNA sequence reads TGTGCCAGCAGCCTCGTGGGGGATTCACCCCTCCACTTT. The rearranged chain carries TRBV7-2 and TRBJ1-6; D gene: possibly TRBD1, on 5 matching bases. CDR1 and CDR2 (SGHTA, FQGNSA) derive from the germline V gene. Its CDR3 holds 13 amino acids, cysteine through phenylalanine. Only the CDR3 DNA is retained, 39 bases long and in frame from the first base. V is shortened by 5 bases, J by 8 bases, and the region joining them spans 10 bases.